This section outlines one T cell receptor beta chain sequence together with its context. Its binding antigen is unknown. The record has no base qualities; no much larger clone is one base away. CDR1 and CDR2 are read off the germline V gene (reference sequence) as MNHEY and SMNVEV. The junction shows trimming of 3 bases on V and 5 bases on J, plus 10 bases between the germline ends. Counted from cysteine to phenylalanine, this CDR3 has 13 amino acids. Left in the record is the CDR3 DNA by itself, 39 bases read in frame from the first base. This record belongs to a study of technical replicates of blood from a few donors (dated by TCRdb to the late 2010s). Library generation was performed with the immunoSEQ multiplex PCR assay. Here the immuneACCESS table is served through TCRdb, limited to in-frame sequences with V and J called. Missing clones are a known gap in these copies; in checked studies unresolved V genes cover under half, and the rest lacks a known reason. For this sample there are about 100,000 clones; approximately 95% appear just once. The ten largest account for 0.21% of the sample.

This clonotype originated in a human donor in good health. Sample: T cells isolated from PBMCs. The chain couples TRBV27 to TRBJ1-1; the D gene identity is not certain. The sequenced DNA is TGTGCCAGCAGTTTCCGGGTGCGAACTGAAGCTTTCTTT. Protein translation: CASSFRVRTEAFF.